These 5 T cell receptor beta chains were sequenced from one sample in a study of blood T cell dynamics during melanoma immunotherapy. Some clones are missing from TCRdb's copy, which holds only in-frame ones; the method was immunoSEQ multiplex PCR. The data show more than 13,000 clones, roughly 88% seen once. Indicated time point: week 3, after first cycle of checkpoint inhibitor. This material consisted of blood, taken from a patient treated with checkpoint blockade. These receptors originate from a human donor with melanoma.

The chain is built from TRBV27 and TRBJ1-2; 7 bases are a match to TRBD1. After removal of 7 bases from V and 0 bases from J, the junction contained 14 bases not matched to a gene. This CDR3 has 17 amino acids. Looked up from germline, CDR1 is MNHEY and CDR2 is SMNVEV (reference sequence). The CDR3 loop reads CASNPRQGLTSNYGYTF. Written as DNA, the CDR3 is TGTGCCAGCAACCCCAGACAGGGCCTAACCTCTAACTATGGCTACACCTTC.

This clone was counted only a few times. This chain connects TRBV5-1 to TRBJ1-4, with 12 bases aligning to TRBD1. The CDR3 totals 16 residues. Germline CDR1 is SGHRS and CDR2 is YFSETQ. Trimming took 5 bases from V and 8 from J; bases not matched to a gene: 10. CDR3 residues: CASSSGTGGVKEKLFF. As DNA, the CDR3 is TGCGCCAGCAGTTCCGGGACAGGGGGCGTGAAGGAAAAACTGTTTTTT.

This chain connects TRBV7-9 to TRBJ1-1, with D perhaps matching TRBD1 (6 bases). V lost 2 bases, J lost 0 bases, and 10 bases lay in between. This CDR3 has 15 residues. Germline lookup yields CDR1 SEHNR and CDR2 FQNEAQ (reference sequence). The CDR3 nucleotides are TGTGCCAGCAGCTTATATGACAGGATGAACACTGAAGCTTTCTTT. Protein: CASSLYDRMNTEAFF.

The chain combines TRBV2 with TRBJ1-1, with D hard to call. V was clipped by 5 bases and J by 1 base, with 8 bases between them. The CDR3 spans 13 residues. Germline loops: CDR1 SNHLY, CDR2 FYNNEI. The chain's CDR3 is CASSKGENTEAFF. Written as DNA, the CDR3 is TGTGCCAGCAGTAAAGGAGAGAACACTGAAGCTTTCTTT.

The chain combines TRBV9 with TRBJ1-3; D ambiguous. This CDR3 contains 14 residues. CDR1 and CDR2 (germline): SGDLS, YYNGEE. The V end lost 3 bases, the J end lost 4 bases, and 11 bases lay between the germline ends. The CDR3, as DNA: TGTGCCAGCAGCGGACCCGATGAGGGAAACACCATATATTTT. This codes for CASSGPDEGNTIYF.